Presented here are 28 T cell receptor beta chains from one specimen sequenced in a study of CD8 T cells in ankylosing spondylitis. Study-level findings and limits: Fewer than ten highly homologous variants made up a TCR beta motif that seemed to typify ankylosing spondylitis blood.

Via MiXCR, TCRdb re-called the 5' RACE reads, giving one row per CDR3 protein. This sample carries some 330,000 distinct CDR3 sequences, 7.5% to 9% of them seen once, and the ten largest clones take less than 15%. These receptors' targets are unknown. Specimen: blood, either unsorted or a sorted T cell fraction (not recorded which). The receptor source for this set is a male donor with ankylosing spondylitis.

This clonotype was recorded a few times. The chain links TRBV5-1 to TRBJ2-7; 12 bases align to TRBD2. The V gene end was trimmed by 0 bases and the J gene end by 6 bases; junction bases not matched to a gene: 7. This CDR3 is built from 16 residues. The germline CDR1 and CDR2 sequences are SGHRS and YFSETQ. CDR3 sequence reads: CASSLGLAGEMLEQYF. CDR3 in DNA: TGCGCCAGCAGCTTGGGACTAGCGGGAGAAATGCTCGAGCAGTACTTC.

The J gene is TRBJ2-7, the V gene TRBV5-1, with D unresolved. The CDR3 loop spans 14 amino acids. Germline V gene data show CDR1 as SGHRS and CDR2 as YFSETQ. The V and J ends lost 4 bases and 3 bases respectively, with 14 bases between them. CDR3 bases: TGCGCCAGCAGCCCCATCGACTTTCTCTACGAGCAGTACTTC. Encoded protein: CASSPIDFLYEQYF. Supplemented by reference TRBV5-1 and TRBJ2-7, the full variable domain reads KAGVTQTPRYLIKTRGQQVTLSCSPISGHRSVSWYQQTPGQGLQFLFEYFSETQRNKGNFPGRFSGRQFSNSRSEMNVSTLELGDSALYLCASSPIDFLYEQYFGPGTRLTVT.

The chain links TRBV5-1 to TRBJ2-3; no clear D. The CDR3 covers 17 residues. Trimming pared 0 bases from V and 2 bases from J, leaving 16 bases between. Looked up from germline, CDR1 is SGHRS and CDR2 is YFSETQ. CDR3 nucleotides: TGCGCCAGCAGCTTGGGCGGCTTCGTGGGATTCACAGATACGCAGTATTTT. It translates to CASSLGGFVGFTDTQYF.

This rearrangement joins TRBV20-1 to TRBJ2-1; 10 bases align to TRBD2. From germline, CDR1 is DFQATT and CDR2 SNEGSKA (reference sequence). With 3 bases clipped from V and 8 bases from J, the junction kept 10 bases outside the gene matches. The CDR3 has 15 amino acids. The CDR3 is CSASDPSGSWYEQFF. As DNA, the CDR3 is TGCAGTGCTAGTGATCCTAGCGGGAGTTGGTATGAGCAGTTCTTC.

This clonotype appeared a few times. The V and J genes are TRBV3-1 and TRBJ1-1; D not certain. Trimming stripped 1 base from V and 4 bases from J, with 10 bases between. Per germline, CDR1 LGHDT and CDR2 YNNKEL (reference sequence). CDR3 size: 14 residues. This chain's CDR3 is CASSQVLGSTEAFF. The CDR3 DNA reads as TGTGCCAGCAGCCAAGTTCTAGGGTCCACTGAAGCTTTCTTT. The full variable domain, rest sourced from reference TRBV3-1 and TRBJ1-1, is DTAVSQTPKYLVTQMGNDKSIKCEQNLGHDTMYWYKQDSKKFLKIMFSYNNKELIINETVPNRFSPKSPDKAHLNLHINSLELGDSAVYFCASSQVLGSTEAFFGQGTRLTVV.

This chain connects TRBV4-1 to TRBJ2-5; D is perhaps TRBD1 or TRBD2 (5 bases each). CDR1 MGHRA and CDR2 YSYEKL come from the germline V gene. Trimming removed 0 bases at V and 5 bases at J, with 10 bases between. The CDR3 is 14 residues long. CDR3 DNA sequence: TGCGCCAGCAGCCAAGAATCAGGGAGTGAGACCCAGTACTTC. Its translation is CASSQESGSETQYF.

The chain is built from TRBV10-3 and TRBJ2-7; 11 nucleotides match TRBD2. The CDR3 runs 21 residues. Trimming took 3 bases from V and 2 from J; bases not matched to a gene: 21. The V gene's germline CDR1 is ENHRY and CDR2 SYGVKD. CDR3 nucleotide sequence: TGTGCCATCAGTGATAGTAGGGAACTAGCGGGAGCCCACATCACCCCCTACGAGCAGTACTTC. As protein: CAISDSRELAGAHITPYEQYF.

In its sample, this clonotype ranks as medium-sized. The J gene is TRBJ2-1, the V gene TRBV19; 10 bases align to TRBD1. The CDR3 loop spans 15 amino acids. V shed 3 bases and J 3 bases; nucleotides not matched to a gene: 2. Looked up from germline, CDR1 is LNHDA and CDR2 is SQIVND (reference sequence). In nucleotides, the CDR3 is TGTGCCAGTAGTATTGGGACAGGGGACTACAATGAGCAGTTCTTC. This sequence encodes CASSIGTGDYNEQFF. Full variable domain (missing parts from reference TRBV19 and TRBJ2-1): DGGITQSPKYLFRKEGQNVTLSCEQNLNHDAMYWYRQDPGQGLRLIYYSQIVNDFQKGDIAEGYSVSREKKESFPLTVTSAQKNPTAFYLCASSIGTGDYNEQFFGPGTRLTVL.

A few counts support this clonotype. The J gene is TRBJ2-7, the V gene TRBV3-1, with no clear D. Germline CDR1 reads LGHDT; CDR2 reads YNNKEL (reference sequence). The CDR3 loop spans 14 amino acids. V lost 7 bases, J lost 0 bases, and 13 bases lay in between. The DNA for the CDR3 is TGTGCCAGCAAGGCCCGCCACGCCTCCTACGAGCAGTACTTC. Translation: CASKARHASYEQYF.

The CDR3 DNA reads as TGCAGTGCTAGAGCTCCTCTATCCTACAATGAGCAGTTCTTC. Translating it yields CSARAPLSYNEQFF. This chain uses TRBV20-1 with TRBJ2-1; D call uncertain. This CDR3 has 14 amino acids. Germline V CDR1 and CDR2: DFQATT, SNEGSKA (reference sequence). V gave up 1 base and J gave up 1 base, with 8 bases separating them.

This chain links TRBV7-9 with TRBJ2-1; perhaps TRBD2 as D (5 bases). Germline lookup yields CDR1 SEHNR and CDR2 FQNEAQ (reference sequence). The CDR3 contains 16 residues. V dropped 0 bases and J dropped 9 bases, with 18 bases sitting between them. The CDR3 region has the DNA TGTGCCAGCAGCTTAGCGGCTAGCTCCCCTGGAGGTGAGCAGTTCTTC. It codes for CASSLAASSPGGEQFF.

Only a few counts were recorded for this clonotype. CDR3 region: CASSRGGSHEQFF. The CDR3 DNA reads as TGCGCCTCCTCCCGGGGAGGGAGTCATGAGCAGTTCTTC. V gene TRBV5-1 combines with J gene TRBJ2-1; TRBD2 aligns across 7 bases. Germline CDR1 and CDR2: SGHRS and YFSETQ. V was clipped by 10 bases and J by 8 bases; unmatched bases: 12. This CDR3 has 13 residues.

This clonotype was counted only a few times. The genes are TRBV25-1 and TRBJ2-1; 9 positions match TRBD1. The CDR3 totals 13 residues. Germline V lookup: CDR1 MGHDK, CDR2 SYGVNS. Trimming cost V 6 bases and J 9 bases; bases outside gene matches: 6. This CDR3 reads CASRGGTGSEQFF. For the CDR3, the DNA is TGTGCCAGCAGGGGGGGGACAGGGTCTGAGCAGTTCTTC.

This clonotype was picked up a small number of times. The chain uses TRBV5-1 and TRBJ2-1, with a tentative D call TRBD2 (5 bases). Trimming took 6 bases from V and 6 from J, leaving 13 bases between them. The CDR3 spans 13 residues. Germline lookup yields CDR1 SGHRS and CDR2 YFSETQ. The CDR3 DNA sequence: TGCGCCAGCAACCCCTCCGGGGTCAATGAGCAGTTCTTC. It translates to CASNPSGVNEQFF.

Many counts were recorded for this clonotype. V usage is TRBV30 and J usage is TRBJ2-4; D possibly corresponds to TRBD2 (6 bases). V gave up 2 bases and J gave up 6 bases, with 8 bases separating them. The germline CDR1 and CDR2 sequences are GTSNPN and SVGIG (reference sequence). CDR3 length: 12 residues. The chain's CDR3 is CAWSLGGNIQYF. CDR3 DNA sequence: TGTGCCTGGAGTCTGGGGGGAAACATTCAGTACTTC. Based on the CDR3 plus reference TRBV30 and TRBJ2-4, the full variable domain is SQTIHQWPATLVQPVGSPLSLECTVEGTSNPNLYWYRQAAGRGLQLLFYSVGIGQISSEVPQNLSASRPQDRQFILSSKKLLLSDSGFYLCAWSLGGNIQYFGAGTRLSVL.

This clonotype was found many times. The chain recombines TRBV20-1 with TRBJ2-1; tentative D call: TRBD2 (5 bases). CDR3 length equals 15 residues. The germline gives CDR1 DFQATT, CDR2 SNEGSKA (reference sequence). V lost 6 bases and J 4 bases, leaving 19 bases between the germline ends. The CDR3 reads CSAPMVAIEYNEQFF. DNA for the CDR3: TGCAGTGCGCCCATGGTAGCGATCGAATACAATGAGCAGTTCTTC.

This clonotype was seen more than once but under ten times. The rearrangement uses TRBV30 and TRBJ2-3; D uncertain. V was clipped by 4 bases and J by 5 bases, with 7 bases between them. Germline CDR1 GTSNPN, CDR2 SVGIG (reference sequence). The CDR3 spans 11 residues. DNA for the CDR3: TGTGCCTGGACGTATCAAGATACGCAGTATTTT. This encodes CAWTYQDTQYF.

J is TRBJ2-1 and V is TRBV4-2; TRBD1 or TRBD2 may be the D gene (5 bases each). The germline CDR1 and CDR2 sequences are LGHNA and YNFKEQ. The CDR3 is 16 residues long. The V end lost 5 bases, the J end lost 6 bases, and 20 bases lay between the germline ends. In DNA, the CDR3 is TGTGCCAGCAGCTACCACGGGACCCCAAGGGCCAATGAGCAGTTCTTC. Its translation is CASSYHGTPRANEQFF.

There are a few counts of this clonotype. V is TRBV11-3 and J is TRBJ2-1; TRBD2 aligns across 9 bases. CDR3 size: 15 residues. The trim removed 8 bases at V and 2 bases at J, leaving 7 bases unmatched. CDR1 SGHNT and CDR2 YENEEA come from the germline V gene. CDR3 nucleotides: TGTGCCAGCTCCGGGTCTAGCGGGACCTACAATGAGCAGTTCTTC. Amino acid sequence: CASSGSSGTYNEQFF.

This clonotype was counted a few times. V usage is TRBV4-3 and J usage is TRBJ1-1; D gene uncertain. V was clipped by 4 bases and J by 5 bases, with 11 bases between them. Germline V gives CDR1 LGHNA, CDR2 YSLEER. This CDR3 region has 13 residues. CDR3 region: CASSLRWGTEAFF. The CDR3 DNA follows: TGCGCCAGCAGCCTAAGATGGGGTACTGAAGCTTTCTTT.

This clonotype was counted only a few times. The V and J genes are TRBV5-1 and TRBJ2-7; 7 bases agree with TRBD1. This CDR3 contains 13 residues. V lost 5 bases to trimming and J lost 6 bases; unmatched junction nucleotides: 8. Germline loops: CDR1 SGHRS, CDR2 YFSETQ. The DNA of the CDR3 is TGCGCCAGCAGTTTGACAGGGCCGCTCGAGCAGTACTTC. This gives the protein CASSLTGPLEQYF.

This clonotype appeared a few times. The rearrangement links TRBV5-1 to TRBJ2-3; D may be TRBD2 (6 bases). The CDR3 extends over 15 amino acids. Germline CDR1 and CDR2: SGHRS and YFSETQ. Trimming shortened V by 6 bases and J by 0 bases, and 14 bases separated the two germline ends. The CDR3 DNA sequence: TGCGCCAGCAAGCTAGACGGGAGTAGCACAGATACGCAGTATTTT. This gives the protein CASKLDGSSTDTQYF.

The genes are TRBV7-8 and TRBJ1-5; 7 nucleotides align to TRBD1. The CDR3 length is 15 residues. Trimming took 5 bases from V and 4 from J; bases not matched to a gene: 8. CDR1 is SGHVS, CDR2 FQNEAQ, per germline. The CDR3 here is CASSQTDRTNQPQHF. Here the CDR3 DNA reads TGTGCCAGCAGCCAAACGGACAGGACGAATCAGCCCCAGCATTTT.

The chain has TRBV24-1 and TRBJ2-3, with 9 bases that match TRBD2. This CDR3 comprises 15 residues. Per the germline V gene, CDR1 is KGHDR and CDR2 is SFDVKD. The V and J ends lost 4 bases and 2 bases, in that order; junction bases with no gene match: 3. DNA of the CDR3: TGTGCCACCAGTGACGGGACTAGCCTCACAGATACGCAGTATTTT. Its protein is CATSDGTSLTDTQYF.

This clonotype has at least ten counts. V is TRBV28 and J is TRBJ2-7; D not certain. Trimming left V 5 bases short and J 0 bases short, with 14 bases between. There are 15 residues in the CDR3. Germline V lookup: CDR1 MDHEN, CDR2 SYDVKM. The CDR3 coding sequence is TGTGCCAGCAGTCCTCCGGGCCTGAGCTCCTACGAGCAGTACTTC. Its translation is CASSPPGLSSYEQYF.

This clonotype came up a few times. The rearrangement joins TRBV7-6 to TRBJ2-3; D is possibly TRBD1 or TRBD2 (6 bases each). V was cut by 1 base and J by 0 bases, with 11 bases left in between. Germline V gives CDR1 SGHVS, CDR2 FNYEAQ. CDR3 size: 16 residues. CDR3: CASSLVQGTSTDTQYF. DNA of the CDR3: TGTGCCAGCAGCTTAGTGCAGGGGACTAGCACAGATACGCAGTATTTT.

This clonotype was seen a few times. This rearrangement joins TRBV4-2 to TRBJ2-3; no clear D gene. Trimming took 2 bases from V and 0 from J, leaving 6 bases between them. Looked up from germline, CDR1 is LGHNA and CDR2 is YNFKEQ. This CDR3 has 14 residues. CDR3 amino acids: CASSQIGSTDTQYF. The CDR3 DNA follows: TGTGCCAGCAGCCAAATCGGGAGCACAGATACGCAGTATTTT.

This rearrangement joins TRBV12-3 or TRBV12-4 to TRBJ2-1; D remains unclear. Trimming took 6 bases from V and 8 from J, leaving 8 bases between them. This CDR3 has 11 residues. CDR3 residues: CASRFLYEQFF. Here the CDR3 DNA reads TGTGCCAGCAGGTTTCTGTATGAGCAGTTCTTC.